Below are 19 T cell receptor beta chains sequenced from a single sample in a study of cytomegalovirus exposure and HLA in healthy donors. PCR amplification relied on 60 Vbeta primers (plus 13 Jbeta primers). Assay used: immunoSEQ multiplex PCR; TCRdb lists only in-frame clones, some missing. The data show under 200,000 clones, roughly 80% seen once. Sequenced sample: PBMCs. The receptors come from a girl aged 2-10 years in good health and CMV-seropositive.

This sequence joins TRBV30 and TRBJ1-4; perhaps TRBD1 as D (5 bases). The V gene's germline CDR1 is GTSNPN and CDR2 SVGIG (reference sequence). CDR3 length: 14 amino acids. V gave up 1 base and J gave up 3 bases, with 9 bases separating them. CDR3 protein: CAWSADIPNEKLFF. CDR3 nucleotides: TGTGCCTGGAGTGCGGACATTCCTAATGAAAAACTGTTTTTT.

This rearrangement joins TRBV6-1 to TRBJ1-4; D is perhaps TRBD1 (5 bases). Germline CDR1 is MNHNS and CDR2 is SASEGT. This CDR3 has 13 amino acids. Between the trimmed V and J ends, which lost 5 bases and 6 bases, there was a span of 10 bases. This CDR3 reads CASSQGGDEKLFF. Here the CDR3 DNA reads TGTGCCAGCAGTCAGGGCGGAGATGAAAAACTGTTTTTT.

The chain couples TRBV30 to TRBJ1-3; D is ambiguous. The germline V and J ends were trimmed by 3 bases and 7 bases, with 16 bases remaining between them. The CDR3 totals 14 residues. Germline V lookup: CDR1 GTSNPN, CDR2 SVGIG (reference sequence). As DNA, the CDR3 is TGTGCCTGGAGGGCGACTGCCAGCGCCAACACCATATATTTT. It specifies CAWRATASANTIYF.

CDR3 bases: TGTGCCAGCTCTCGACCTCAGAGGGAGACCCAGTACTTC. This sequence encodes CASSRPQRETQYF. The rearrangement uses TRBV18 and TRBJ2-5; D unclear. Germline loops: CDR1 KGHSH, CDR2 LQKENI. This CDR3 region has 13 residues. V shed 6 bases and J shed 5 bases, with 13 bases lying between them.

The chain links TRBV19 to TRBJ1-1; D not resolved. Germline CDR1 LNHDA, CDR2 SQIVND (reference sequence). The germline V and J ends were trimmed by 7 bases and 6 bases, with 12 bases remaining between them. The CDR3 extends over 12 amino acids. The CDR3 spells CASKFTGSEAFF. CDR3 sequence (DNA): TGTGCCAGTAAGTTTACGGGGTCTGAAGCTTTCTTT. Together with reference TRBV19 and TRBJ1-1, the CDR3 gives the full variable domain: DGGITQSPKYLFRKEGQNVTLSCEQNLNHDAMYWYRQDPGQGLRLIYYSQIVNDFQKGDIAEGYSVSREKKESFPLTVTSAQKNPTAFYLCASKFTGSEAFFGQGTRLTVV.

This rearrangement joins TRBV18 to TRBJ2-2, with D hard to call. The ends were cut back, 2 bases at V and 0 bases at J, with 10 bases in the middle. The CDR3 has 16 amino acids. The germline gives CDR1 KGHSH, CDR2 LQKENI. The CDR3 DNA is TGTGCCAGCTCACCATGGGCACTTTCGAACACCGGGGAGCTGTTTTTT. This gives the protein CASSPWALSNTGELFF.

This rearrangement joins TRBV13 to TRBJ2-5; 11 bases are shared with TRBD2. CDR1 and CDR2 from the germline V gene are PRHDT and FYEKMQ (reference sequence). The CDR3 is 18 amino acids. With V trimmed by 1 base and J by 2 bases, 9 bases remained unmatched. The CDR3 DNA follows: TGTGCCAGCAGCTTAGTGGGTAGCGGGAGGGCTAATCAAGAGACCCAGTACTTC. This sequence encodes CASSLVGSGRANQETQYF.

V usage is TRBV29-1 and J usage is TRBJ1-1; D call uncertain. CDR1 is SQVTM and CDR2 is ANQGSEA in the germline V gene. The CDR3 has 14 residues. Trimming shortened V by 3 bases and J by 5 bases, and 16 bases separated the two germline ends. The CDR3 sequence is CSVDTGSLGTEAFF. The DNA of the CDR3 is TGCAGCGTTGATACGGGGAGCTTAGGGACTGAAGCTTTCTTT.

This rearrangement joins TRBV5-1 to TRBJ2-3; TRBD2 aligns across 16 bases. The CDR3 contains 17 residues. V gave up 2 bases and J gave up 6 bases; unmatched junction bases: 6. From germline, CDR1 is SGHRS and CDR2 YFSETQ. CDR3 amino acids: CASSFSPGLAGGDTQYF. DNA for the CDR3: TGCGCCAGCAGCTTTTCCCCGGGACTAGCGGGGGGGGATACGCAGTATTTT.

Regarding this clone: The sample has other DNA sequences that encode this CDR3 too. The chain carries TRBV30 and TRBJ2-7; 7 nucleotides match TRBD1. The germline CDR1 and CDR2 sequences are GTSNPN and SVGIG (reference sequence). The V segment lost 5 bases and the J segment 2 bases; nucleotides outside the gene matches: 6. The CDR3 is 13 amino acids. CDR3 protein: CAWSGTAPYEQYF. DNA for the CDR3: TGTGCCTGGTCCGGGACAGCGCCCTACGAGCAGTACTTC.

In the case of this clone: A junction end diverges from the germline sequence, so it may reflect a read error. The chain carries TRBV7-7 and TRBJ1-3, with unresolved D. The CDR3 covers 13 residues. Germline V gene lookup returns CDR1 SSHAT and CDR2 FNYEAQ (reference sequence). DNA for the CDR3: TGTGCTAGCAGCTTAAATGTGGAGGACACCATATATTTT. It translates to CASSLNVEDTIYF.

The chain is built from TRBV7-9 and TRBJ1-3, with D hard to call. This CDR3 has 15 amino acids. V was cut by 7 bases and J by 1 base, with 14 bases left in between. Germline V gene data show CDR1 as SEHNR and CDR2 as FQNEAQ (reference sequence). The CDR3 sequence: CASIHTTLSGNTIYF. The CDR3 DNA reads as TGTGCCAGCATCCACACAACGCTTTCTGGAAACACCATATATTTT.

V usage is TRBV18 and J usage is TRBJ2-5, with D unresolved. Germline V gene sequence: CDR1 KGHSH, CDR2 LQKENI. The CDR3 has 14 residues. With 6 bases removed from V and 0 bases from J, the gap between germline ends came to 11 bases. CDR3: CASSLEEYQETQYF. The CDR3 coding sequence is TGTGCCAGCTCCCTCGAGGAGTACCAAGAGACCCAGTACTTC.

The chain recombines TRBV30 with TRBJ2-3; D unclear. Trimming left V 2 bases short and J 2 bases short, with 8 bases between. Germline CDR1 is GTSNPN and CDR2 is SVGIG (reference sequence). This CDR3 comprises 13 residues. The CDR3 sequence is CAWSTQITDTQYF. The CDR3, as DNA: TGTGCCTGGAGTACCCAGATCACAGATACGCAGTATTTT.

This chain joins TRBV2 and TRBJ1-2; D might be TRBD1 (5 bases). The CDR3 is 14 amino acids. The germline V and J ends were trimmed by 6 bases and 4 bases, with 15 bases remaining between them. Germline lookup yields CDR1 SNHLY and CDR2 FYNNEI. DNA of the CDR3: TGTGCCAGCAGGGGGCAGGGCGAGCTCTATGGCTACACCTTC. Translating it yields CASRGQGELYGYTF.

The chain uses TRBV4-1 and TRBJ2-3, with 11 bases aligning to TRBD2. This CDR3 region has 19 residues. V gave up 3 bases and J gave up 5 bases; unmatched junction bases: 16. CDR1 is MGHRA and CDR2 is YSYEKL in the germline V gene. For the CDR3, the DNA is TGCGCCAGCAGCCAGTTAATAGCGGGAGGGTGCTATAGGGTAGATACGCAGTATTTT. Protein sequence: CASSQLIAGGCYRVDTQYF.

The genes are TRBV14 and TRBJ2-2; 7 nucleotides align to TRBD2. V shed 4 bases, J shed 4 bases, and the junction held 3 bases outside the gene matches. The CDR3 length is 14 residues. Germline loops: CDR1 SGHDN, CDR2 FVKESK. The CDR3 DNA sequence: TGTGCCAGCAGCCCCCTAGCGGTCACCGGGGAGCTGTTTTTT. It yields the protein CASSPLAVTGELFF.

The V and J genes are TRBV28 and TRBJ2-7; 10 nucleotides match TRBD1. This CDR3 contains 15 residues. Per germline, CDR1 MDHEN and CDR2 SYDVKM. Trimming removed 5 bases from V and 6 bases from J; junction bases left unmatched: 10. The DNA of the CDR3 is TGTGCCAGCAGTGCCACGGGACAGGGGCTTGGCGAGCAGTACTTC. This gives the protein CASSATGQGLGEQYF.

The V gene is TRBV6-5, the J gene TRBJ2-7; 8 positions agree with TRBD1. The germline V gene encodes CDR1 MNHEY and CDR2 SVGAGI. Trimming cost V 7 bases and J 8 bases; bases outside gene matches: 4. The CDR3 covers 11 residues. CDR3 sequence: CASTWTGQQYF. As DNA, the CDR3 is TGTGCCAGCACCTGGACAGGGCAGCAGTACTTC.